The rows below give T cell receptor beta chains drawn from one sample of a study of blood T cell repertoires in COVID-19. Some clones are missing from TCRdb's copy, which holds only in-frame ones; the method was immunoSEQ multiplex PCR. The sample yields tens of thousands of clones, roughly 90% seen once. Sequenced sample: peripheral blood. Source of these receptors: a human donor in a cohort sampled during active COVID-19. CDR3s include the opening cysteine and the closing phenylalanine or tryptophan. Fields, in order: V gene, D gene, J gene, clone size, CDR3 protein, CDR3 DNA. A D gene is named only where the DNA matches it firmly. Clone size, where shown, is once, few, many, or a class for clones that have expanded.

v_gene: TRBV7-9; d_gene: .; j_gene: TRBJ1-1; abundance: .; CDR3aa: CASSTKQGMNTEAFF; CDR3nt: TGTGCCAGCAGCACTAAGCAGGGAATGAACACTGAAGCTTTCTTT
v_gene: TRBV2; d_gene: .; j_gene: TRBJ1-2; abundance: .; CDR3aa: CASKGSSTGGYTF; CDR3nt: TGTGCCAGCAAGGGCAGTTCGACGGGAGGCTACACCTTC
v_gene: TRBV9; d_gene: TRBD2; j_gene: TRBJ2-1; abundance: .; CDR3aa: CASSVASGIVNEQFF; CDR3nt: TGTGCCAGCAGCGTAGCTAGCGGGATTGTAAATGAGCAGTTCTTC
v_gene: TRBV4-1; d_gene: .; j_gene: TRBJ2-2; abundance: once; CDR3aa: CASSQEQVEAGELFF; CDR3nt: TGCGCCAGCAGCCAAGAACAGGTAGAGGCCGGGGAGCTGTTTTTT
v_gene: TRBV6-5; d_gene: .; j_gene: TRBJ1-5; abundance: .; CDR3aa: CASIRDTTNQPQHF; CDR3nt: TGTGCCAGCATCCGGGACACCACAAATCAGCCCCAGCATTTT
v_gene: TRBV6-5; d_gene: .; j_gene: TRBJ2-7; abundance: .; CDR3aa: CASNPDRLLSYEQYF; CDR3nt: TGTGCCAGCAACCCAGACAGGTTGCTCTCCTACGAGCAGTACTTC
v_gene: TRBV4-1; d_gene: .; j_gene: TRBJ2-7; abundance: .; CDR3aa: CASSLTGYLDEQYF; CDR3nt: TGCGCCAGCAGCCTGACCGGGTACCTCGACGAGCAGTACTTC
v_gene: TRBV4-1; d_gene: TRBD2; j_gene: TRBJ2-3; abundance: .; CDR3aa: CASSPLAGGTTDTQYF; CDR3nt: TGCGCCAGCAGCCCCCTCGCGGGAGGGACCACAGATACGCAGTATTTT
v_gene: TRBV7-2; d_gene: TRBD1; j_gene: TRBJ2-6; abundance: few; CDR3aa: CASSRTGGSGANVLTF; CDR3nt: TGTGCCAGCAGCCGGACAGGGGGATCTGGGGCCAACGTCCTGACTTTC
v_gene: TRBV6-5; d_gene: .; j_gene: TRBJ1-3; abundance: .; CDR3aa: CASRANRASGNTIYF; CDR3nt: TGTGCCAGCAGGGCCAACAGGGCCTCTGGAAACACCATATATTTT
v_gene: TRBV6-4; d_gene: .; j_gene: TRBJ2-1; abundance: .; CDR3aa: CASSPTRANEQFF; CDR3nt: TGTGCCAGCAGCCCGACTAGAGCGAATGAGCAGTTCTTC
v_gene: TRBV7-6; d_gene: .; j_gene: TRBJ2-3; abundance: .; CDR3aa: CASSLEPGGSTDTQYF; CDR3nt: TGTGCCAGCAGCTTAGAACCTGGCGGGAGCACAGATACGCAGTATTTT
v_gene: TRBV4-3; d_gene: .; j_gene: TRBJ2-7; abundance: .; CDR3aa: CASSGGRVSYEQYF; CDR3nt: TGCGCCAGCAGCGGGGGCAGGGTCTCCTACGAGCAGTACTTC
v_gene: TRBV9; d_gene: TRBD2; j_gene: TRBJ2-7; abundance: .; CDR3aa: CASSVGMTSGSYEQYF; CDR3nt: TGTGCCAGCAGCGTAGGAATGACTAGCGGATCCTACGAGCAGTACTTC
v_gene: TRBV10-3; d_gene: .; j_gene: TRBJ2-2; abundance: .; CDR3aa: CAISESTQITGELFF; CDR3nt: TGTGCCATCAGTGAGTCAACCCAGATCACCGGGGAGCTGTTTTTT
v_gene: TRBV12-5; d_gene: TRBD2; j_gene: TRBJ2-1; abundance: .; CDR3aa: CASGQLGLVLPNSYNEQFF; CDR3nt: TGTGCTAGTGGTCAATTGGGACTAGTCCTACCCAATTCCTACAATGAGCAGTTCTTC
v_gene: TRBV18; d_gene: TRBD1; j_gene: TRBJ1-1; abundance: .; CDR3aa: CASLFDRDGTEAFF; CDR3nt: TGTGCCAGCCTATTTGACAGGGATGGCACTGAAGCTTTCTTT
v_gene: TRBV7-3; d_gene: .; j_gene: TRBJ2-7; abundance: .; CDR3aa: CASSLGLGSSYEQYF; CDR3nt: TGTGCCAGCAGCTTGGGTCTGGGGAGCTCCTACGAGCAGTACTTC
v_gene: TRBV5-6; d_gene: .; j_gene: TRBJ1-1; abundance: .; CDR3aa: CASSWAVNTEAFF; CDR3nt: TGTGCCAGCAGCTGGGCCGTGAACACTGAAGCTTTCTTT
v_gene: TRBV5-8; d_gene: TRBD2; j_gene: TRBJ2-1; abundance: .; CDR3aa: CASSSGLAGGTRRKQFF; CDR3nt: TGTGCCAGCAGCTCGGGACTAGCGGGAGGGACGAGGAGGAAGCAGTTCTTC
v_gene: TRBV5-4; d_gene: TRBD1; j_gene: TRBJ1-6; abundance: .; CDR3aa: CASSLGPGQGDSPLHF; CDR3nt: TGTGCCAGCAGCTTGGGCCCGGGACAGGGGGATTCACCCCTCCACTTT
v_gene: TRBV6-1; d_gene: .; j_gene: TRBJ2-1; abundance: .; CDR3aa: CASSEGLDNEQFF; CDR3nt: TGTGCCAGCAGTGAAGGTCTTGACAATGAGCAGTTCTTC
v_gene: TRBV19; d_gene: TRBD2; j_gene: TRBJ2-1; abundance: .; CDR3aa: CASSSPGGRAANEQFF; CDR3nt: TGTGCCAGTAGTTCCCCTGGCGGGAGGGCGGCCAATGAGCAGTTCTTC
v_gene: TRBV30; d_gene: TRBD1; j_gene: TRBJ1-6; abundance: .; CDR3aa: CAWSGGTDNSPLHF; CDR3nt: TGTGCCTGGAGTGGCGGGACAGATAATTCACCCCTCCACTTT
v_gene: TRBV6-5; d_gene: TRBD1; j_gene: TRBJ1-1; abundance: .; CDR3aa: CASSYLWAGGGTEAFF; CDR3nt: TGTGCCAGCAGTTATCTCTGGGCAGGGGGCGGCACTGAAGCTTTCTTT
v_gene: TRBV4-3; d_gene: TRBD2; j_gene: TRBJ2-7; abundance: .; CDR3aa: CASSQEQGLAVYEQYF; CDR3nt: TGCGCCAGCAGCCAAGAACAGGGACTAGCAGTGTACGAGCAGTACTTC
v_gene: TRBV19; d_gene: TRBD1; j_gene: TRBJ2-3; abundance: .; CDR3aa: CASSMTGATDTQYF; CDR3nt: TGTGCCAGTAGTATGACAGGGGCGACAGATACGCAGTATTTT